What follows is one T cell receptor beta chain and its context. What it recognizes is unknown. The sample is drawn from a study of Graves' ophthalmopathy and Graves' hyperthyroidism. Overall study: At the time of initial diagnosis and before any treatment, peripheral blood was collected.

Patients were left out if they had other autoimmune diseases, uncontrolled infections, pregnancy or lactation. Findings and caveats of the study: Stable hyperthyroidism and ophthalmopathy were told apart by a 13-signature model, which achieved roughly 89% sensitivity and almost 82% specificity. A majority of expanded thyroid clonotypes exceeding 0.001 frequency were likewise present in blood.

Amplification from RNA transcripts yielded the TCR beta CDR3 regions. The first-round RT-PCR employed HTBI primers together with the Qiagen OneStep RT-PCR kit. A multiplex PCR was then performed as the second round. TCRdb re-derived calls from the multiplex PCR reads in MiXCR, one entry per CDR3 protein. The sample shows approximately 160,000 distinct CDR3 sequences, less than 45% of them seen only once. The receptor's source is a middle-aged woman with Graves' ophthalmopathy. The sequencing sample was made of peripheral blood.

CDR3 DNA: TGTGCCAGCACGGCGGACTACCAGTACTTC. Its protein is CASTADYQYF. This chain uses TRBV2 with TRBJ2-5; the D gene is possibly TRBD2 (6 bases). V was cut by 7 bases and J by 10 bases, with 10 bases left in between. Germline V CDR1 and CDR2: SNHLY, FYNNEI. CDR3 length equals 10 residues.